These 25 T cell receptor beta chains were all obtained from the same sample, sequenced in a study of cytotoxic CD8 clonotypes in ibrutinib-treated CLL (dated by TCRdb to the early 2020s). The sample's time point, from its label and the paper: about twelve months on ibrutinib. Receptor libraries were prepared by the immunoSEQ multiplex PCR assay. In TCRdb, the immuneACCESS table is reduced to in-frame sequences with V and J assigned. These tables do not hold every clone; where another copy was compared, an unresolved V gene accounts for under half, and the others remain unexplained. A total of about 160,000 clones appear in this sample, approximately 77% of them only once. Clones ranked in the top ten supply 2% to 2.5% of the sample. The source material was PBMCs, sampled after 12 months of ibrutinib treatment. The receptor source for this set is a human donor with chronic lymphocytic leukemia.

The rearrangement uses TRBV29-1 and TRBJ2-5; 8 bases map to TRBD1. This CDR3 has 15 residues. J lost 7 bases, V lost 1 base, and 11 bases had no gene match. Per germline, CDR1 SQVTM and CDR2 ANQGSEA. The CDR3 loop reads CSVEATDRGVGTQYF. DNA of the CDR3: TGCAGCGTTGAAGCAACAGACAGGGGAGTTGGGACCCAGTACTTC.

The rearrangement uses TRBV25-1 and TRBJ1-2; D not certain. The CDR3 is made up of 11 amino acids. Germline V gives CDR1 MGHDK, CDR2 SYGVNS. V was trimmed by 6 bases and J by 2 bases, leaving 4 bases between them. The CDR3 DNA is TGTGCCAGCAGGGAAAACTATGGCTACACCTTC. It specifies CASRENYGYTF.

V gene TRBV11-3 combines with J gene TRBJ1-2; perhaps TRBD1 as D (5 bases). V lost 5 bases to trimming and J lost 5 bases, with 15 bases between them. CDR1 and CDR2 from the germline V gene are SGHNT and YENEEA. The CDR3 covers 14 residues. The chain's CDR3 is CASSPGGGAYGYTF. CDR3 nucleotide sequence: TGTGCCAGCAGCCCCGGAGGCGGGGCATATGGCTACACCTTC.

CDR3 amino acids: CASSLVAGGRDTQYF. CDR3 in DNA: TGTGCCAGCAGCTTAGTAGCGGGGGGGCGGGATACGCAGTATTTT. V and J are TRBV7-2 and TRBJ2-3; TRBD2 matches 11 bases. The CDR3 runs 15 residues. The J segment lost 6 bases and the V segment lost 1 base, leaving 3 bases of the junction unmatched. Germline CDR1 and CDR2: SGHTA and FQGNSA.

This clone came up once. The chain links TRBV5-1 to TRBJ1-1; D perhaps matches TRBD1 (6 bases). From germline, CDR1 is SGHRS and CDR2 YFSETQ. The CDR3 is made up of 14 amino acids. Trimming left V 2 bases short and J 0 bases short, with 8 bases between. CDR3 DNA sequence: TGCGCCAGCAGCTTCGGGGGCATGAACACTGAAGCTTTCTTT. This translates into CASSFGGMNTEAFF.

This chain joins TRBV4-1 and TRBJ2-3; 8 nucleotides line up with TRBD1. The CDR3 covers 15 residues. Trimming cost V 1 base and J 4 bases; bases outside gene matches: 4. Germline V lookup: CDR1 MGHRA, CDR2 YSYEKL. The CDR3 spells CASSQVGTGADTQYF. CDR3 in DNA: TGCGCCAGCAGCCAAGTGGGGACAGGCGCAGATACGCAGTATTTT.

The J gene is TRBJ2-7, the V gene TRBV6-1; D is possibly TRBD1 (6 bases). The CDR3 extends over 13 amino acids. V dropped 3 bases and J dropped 12 bases, with 18 bases sitting between them. CDR1 and CDR2 (germline): MNHNS, SASEGT. CDR3 coding DNA: TGTGCCAGCAGTGAGGCGCCGTCCACAGGGCCGTACTTC. It translates to CASSEAPSTGPYF.

The V and J genes are TRBV2 and TRBJ2-7, with D perhaps matching TRBD1 (6 bases). Germline CDR1 and CDR2: SNHLY and FYNNEI. V was trimmed by 7 bases and J by 3 bases, leaving 13 bases between them. The CDR3 consists of 13 residues. CDR3 residues: CASNKQGHYEQYF. CDR3 nucleotide sequence: TGTGCCAGCAATAAACAGGGCCACTACGAGCAGTACTTC.

This clone was observed a handful of times. The rearrangement links TRBV19 to TRBJ2-7; D possibly corresponds to TRBD2 (6 bases). Looked up from germline, CDR1 is LNHDA and CDR2 is SQIVND (reference sequence). The CDR3 has 16 residues. Trimming removed 5 bases at V and 6 bases at J, with 23 bases between. The CDR3 nucleotides read TGTGCCAGTAGTCGCACATCGGGACTGGCCGGGAGCGAGCAGTACTTC. Amino acid sequence: CASSRTSGLAGSEQYF.

The chain recombines TRBV7-2 with TRBJ1-4, with unresolved D. Germline V gives CDR1 SGHTA, CDR2 FQGNSA. Trimming took 5 bases from V and 1 from J, leaving 8 bases between them. The CDR3 sequence is 14 residues long. The CDR3, as DNA: TGTGCCAGCAGCCCCTCTGTAACTAATGAAAAACTGTTTTTT. Translated: CASSPSVTNEKLFF.

The chain couples TRBV28 to TRBJ1-1; 10 nucleotides align to TRBD1. V dropped 6 bases and J dropped 4; count of bases not matched to a gene: 11. Germline V gene data show CDR1 as MDHEN and CDR2 as SYDVKM. The CDR3 has 16 residues. CDR3 amino acids: CASSLRTGGRSTEAFF. CDR3 DNA sequence: TGTGCCAGCAGCCTCAGGACAGGGGGAAGGAGCACTGAAGCTTTCTTT. The full variable domain, rest sourced from reference TRBV28 and TRBJ1-1, is DVKVTQSSRYLVKRTGEKVFLECVQDMDHENMFWYRQDPGLGLRLIYFSYDVKMKEKGDIPEGYSVSREKKERFSLILESASTNQTSMYLCASSLRTGGRSTEAFFGQGTRLTVV.

The rearrangement uses TRBV18 and TRBJ1-5; the D is unclear. The CDR3 runs 13 residues. The germline V gene has CDR1 KGHSH and CDR2 LQKENI. Between the trimmed V and J ends, which lost 3 bases and 7 bases, there was a span of 10 bases. DNA for the CDR3: TGTGCCAGCTCACCGCCACAAGGACAGCCCCAGCATTTT. Its protein is CASSPPQGQPQHF.

The V and J genes are TRBV7-3 and TRBJ2-1; TRBD1 matches 7 bases. The CDR3 is 15 amino acids. Germline V gene lookup returns CDR1 SGHTA and CDR2 FQGTGA. J was trimmed by 1 base and V by 3 bases; bases with no gene match: 3. The CDR3 nucleotides are TGTGCCAGCAGCTTTGACAGGGCGTCCTACAATGAGCAGTTCTTC. It is translated as CASSFDRASYNEQFF.

V and J are TRBV19 and TRBJ1-1; D might be TRBD1 (6 bases). There are 16 residues in the CDR3. The germline V gene encodes CDR1 LNHDA and CDR2 SQIVND (reference sequence). V dropped 5 bases and J dropped 1 base, with 17 bases sitting between them. The CDR3 bases are TGTGCCAGTAGTGGCCACAGGGATGTGGAGAACACTGAAGCTTTCTTT. Amino acid sequence: CASSGHRDVENTEAFF.

This clone was seen a single time. The V and J genes are TRBV28 and TRBJ2-7; 10 nucleotides align to TRBD2. The junction had 14 bases not matched to a gene; V was cut back by 3 bases and J by 6 bases. CDR1 is MDHEN, CDR2 SYDVKM, per germline. The CDR3 contains 17 residues. The CDR3 loop reads CASSFNVGASGSFEQYF. DNA for the CDR3: TGTGCCAGCAGTTTCAACGTAGGGGCTAGCGGGAGTTTCGAGCAGTACTTC.

This chain uses TRBV9 with TRBJ2-5, with D perhaps matching TRBD2 (6 bases). CDR3 length equals 12 residues. The germline V gene has CDR1 SGDLS and CDR2 YYNGEE. The V end was cut by 5 bases, the J end by 3 bases, with 8 bases between. The CDR3 DNA sequence: TGTGCCAGCAGTAGGACTAAAGAGACCCAGTACTTC. Amino acid sequence: CASSRTKETQYF.

The chain uses TRBV9 and TRBJ2-2; TRBD1 matches 7 bases. Germline CDR1 is SGDLS and CDR2 is YYNGEE. V shed 1 base and J 7 bases; nucleotides not matched to a gene: 10. The CDR3 is 16 amino acids. In nucleotides, the CDR3 is TGTGCCAGCAGCGTAACGGGACAGCCTAGAAGCGGGGAGCTGTTTTTT. Translation: CASSVTGQPRSGELFF.

The chain joins TRBV7-9 to TRBJ2-1; tentative D call: TRBD2 (7 bases). V was pared by 8 bases and J by 3 bases, with 17 bases between. Germline CDR1 SEHNR, CDR2 FQNEAQ (reference sequence). The CDR3 spans 15 residues. The CDR3 region is CASLKGGHNYNEQFF. The CDR3 nucleotides read TGTGCCAGCCTTAAGGGGGGGCATAACTACAATGAGCAGTTCTTC.

This sequence joins TRBV10-3 and TRBJ1-1, with 9 bases matching TRBD1. The CDR3 runs to 15 residues. Germline CDR1 and CDR2: ENHRY and SYGVKD. V dropped 3 bases and J dropped 3; count of bases not matched to a gene: 5. CDR3 amino acids: CAISDPTGGHTEAFF. The CDR3 DNA sequence: TGTGCCATCAGTGACCCTACAGGGGGCCACACTGAAGCTTTCTTT.

A word on this clone: Within the sample, other DNA sequences also encode this same CDR3. The chain is built from TRBV19 and TRBJ1-5, with 7 bases that match TRBD1. CDR1 is LNHDA and CDR2 is SQIVND in the germline V gene (reference sequence). The trim removed 6 bases at V and 4 bases at J, leaving 9 bases unmatched. The CDR3 runs to 15 residues. The CDR3 here is CASRVGQGGNQPQHF. CDR3 DNA: TGTGCCAGTAGGGTGGGCCAGGGGGGGAATCAGCCCCAGCATTTT.

This chain links TRBV25-1 with TRBJ1-2; 7 nucleotides line up with TRBD1. Germline CDR1 and CDR2: MGHDK and SYGVNS. With 4 bases clipped from V and 9 bases from J, the junction kept 11 bases outside the gene matches. This CDR3 spans 14 amino acids. The CDR3 loop reads CASSAKQGPLRYTF. The CDR3 DNA follows: TGTGCCAGCAGTGCAAAACAGGGGCCCCTCCGCTACACCTTC.

The chain is built from TRBV5-4 and TRBJ2-1; TRBD1 aligns across 8 bases. The CDR3 covers 14 residues. With 6 bases clipped from V and 7 bases from J, the junction kept 9 bases outside the gene matches. CDR1 and CDR2 (germline): SGHNT, YYREEE (reference sequence). CDR3 sequence: CASNSGQGRNEQFF. The CDR3 bases are TGTGCCAGCAACTCCGGACAGGGTAGGAATGAGCAGTTCTTC.

The chain couples TRBV6-5 to TRBJ1-1; maybe TRBD1 (5 bases). This CDR3 has 13 residues. The germline V and J ends were trimmed by 4 bases and 3 bases, with 9 bases remaining between them. CDR1 and CDR2 from the germline V gene are MNHEY and SVGAGI. CDR3: CASSLGRDTEAFF. The CDR3 DNA follows: TGTGCCAGCAGTTTAGGCAGGGACACTGAAGCTTTCTTT.

The chain couples TRBV6-5 to TRBJ2-1; the match to TRBD1 covers 7 bases. The CDR3 length is 14 residues. Germline CDR1 reads MNHEY; CDR2 reads SVGAGI. The V segment lost 2 bases and the J segment 7 bases; nucleotides outside the gene matches: 5. This CDR3 reads CASSYGTGANEQFF. DNA of the CDR3: TGTGCCAGCAGTTACGGAACAGGGGCGAATGAGCAGTTCTTC.

This clone was observed a handful of times. This chain joins TRBV6-1 and TRBJ2-7; TRBD2 is a possible D gene (6 bases). Germline CDR1 is MNHNS and CDR2 is SASEGT. The CDR3 runs 13 residues. Between the trimmed V and J ends, which lost 1 base and 2 bases, there was a span of 6 bases. This chain's CDR3 is CASSEGGAYEQYF. As DNA, the CDR3 is TGTGCCAGCAGTGAAGGGGGGGCCTACGAGCAGTACTTC.